This TCR beta chain was sequenced in a study of cytomegalovirus exposure and HLA in healthy donors. Germline CDR1 LGHNA, CDR2 YSLEER. This CDR3 region has 17 residues. Losses at the gene ends were 0 bases for V and 8 bases for J; bases not matched to a gene: 10. 13 Jbeta primers and 60 Vbeta primers were used for the PCR. The protocol was immunoSEQ multiplex PCR, while the TCRdb copy is restricted to in-frame clones and leaves out a portion. The data hold 130,000 to 150,000 clones, with approximately 84% observed a single time. Note on this clone: Its antigen is still unknown.

Study-wide results and limits: It was reportedly the case that the classifier diagnosed cytomegalovirus status with high specificity and sensitivity. It was assumed in the presence/absence analyses that sequencing depth was roughly uniform across donors. As a later analysis revealed, the rate of TCR association differed by HLA locus, with DRB1 most and HLA-C fewest. What TCR beta sequences reportedly achieved was accurate prediction of HLA-A and HLA-B alleles in most subjects.

Sequencing used PBMCs. This clonotype was sampled from a woman aged 55 to 70 in good health and CMV-seropositive. The chain couples TRBV4-3 to TRBJ1-6, with 7 bases aligning to TRBD1. CDR3 amino acids: CASSQDPGQAKHSPLHF. CDR3 nucleotides: TGCGCCAGCAGCCAAGATCCCGGACAGGCCAAGCATTCACCCCTCCACTTT.